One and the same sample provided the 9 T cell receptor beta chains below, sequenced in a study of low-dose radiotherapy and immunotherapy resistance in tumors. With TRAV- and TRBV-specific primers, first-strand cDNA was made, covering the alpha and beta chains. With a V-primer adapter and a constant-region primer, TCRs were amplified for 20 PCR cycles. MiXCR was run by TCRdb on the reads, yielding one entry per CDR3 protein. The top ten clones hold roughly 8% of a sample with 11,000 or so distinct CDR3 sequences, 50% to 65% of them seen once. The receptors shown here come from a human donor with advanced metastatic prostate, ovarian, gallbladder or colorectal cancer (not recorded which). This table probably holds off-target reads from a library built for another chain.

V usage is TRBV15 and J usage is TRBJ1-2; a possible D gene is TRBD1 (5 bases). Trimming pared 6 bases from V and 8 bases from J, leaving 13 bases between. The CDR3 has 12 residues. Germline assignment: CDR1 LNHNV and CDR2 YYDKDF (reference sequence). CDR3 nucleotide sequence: TGTGCCACCAGTGGCGCCACAGGCGGCTACACCTTC. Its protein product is CATSGATGGYTF.

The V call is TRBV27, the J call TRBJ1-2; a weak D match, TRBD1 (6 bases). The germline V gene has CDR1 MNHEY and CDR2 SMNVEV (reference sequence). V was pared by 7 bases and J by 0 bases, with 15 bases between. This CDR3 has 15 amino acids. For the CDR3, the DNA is TGTGCCAGCACCCGGGGGGGCAGTACTAACTATGGCTACACCTTC. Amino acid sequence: CASTRGGSTNYGYTF.

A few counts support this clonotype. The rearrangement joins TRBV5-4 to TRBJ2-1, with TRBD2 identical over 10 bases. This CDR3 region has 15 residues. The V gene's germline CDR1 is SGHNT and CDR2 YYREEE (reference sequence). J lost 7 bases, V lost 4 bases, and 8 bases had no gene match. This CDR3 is CASSGSGGASNEQFF. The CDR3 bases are TGTGCCAGCAGCGGAAGCGGGGGGGCCTCGAATGAGCAGTTCTTC.

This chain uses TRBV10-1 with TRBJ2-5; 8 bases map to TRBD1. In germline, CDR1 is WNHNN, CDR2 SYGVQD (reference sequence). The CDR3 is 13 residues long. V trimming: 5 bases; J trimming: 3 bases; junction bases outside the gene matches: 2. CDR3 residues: CASSLGQEETQYF. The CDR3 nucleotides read TGCGCCAGCAGTTTGGGACAGGAAGAGACCCAGTACTTC.

The CDR3 coding sequence is TGTGCCAGCAGCTTAGCTGGGGGCACAGATACGCAGTATTTT. The encoded protein is CASSLAGGTDTQYF. The chain uses TRBV11-2 and TRBJ2-3; D not resolved. The CDR3 is 14 residues long. Germline V gene lookup returns CDR1 SGHAT and CDR2 FQNNGV. Trimming removed 1 base at V and 1 base at J, with 6 bases between.

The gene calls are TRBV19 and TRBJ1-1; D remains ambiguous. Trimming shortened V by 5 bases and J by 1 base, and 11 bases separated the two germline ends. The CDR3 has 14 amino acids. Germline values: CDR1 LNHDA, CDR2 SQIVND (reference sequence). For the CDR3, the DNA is TGTGCCAGTAGTTTGCCCAACCAGAACACTGAAGCTTTCTTT. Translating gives CASSLPNQNTEAFF.

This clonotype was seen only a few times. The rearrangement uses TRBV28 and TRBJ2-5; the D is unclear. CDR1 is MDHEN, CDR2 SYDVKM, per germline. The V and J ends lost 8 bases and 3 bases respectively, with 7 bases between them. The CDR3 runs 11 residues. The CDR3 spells CASRDEETQYF. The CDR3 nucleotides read TGTGCCAGCCGAGATGAAGAGACCCAGTACTTC.

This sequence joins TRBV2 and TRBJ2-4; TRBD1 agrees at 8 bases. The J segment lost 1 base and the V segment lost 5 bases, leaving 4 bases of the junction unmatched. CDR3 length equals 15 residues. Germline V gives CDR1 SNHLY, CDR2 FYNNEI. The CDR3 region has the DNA TGTGCCAGCAGTCAACAGGGGGTGGCCAAAAACATTCAGTACTTC. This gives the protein CASSQQGVAKNIQYF.

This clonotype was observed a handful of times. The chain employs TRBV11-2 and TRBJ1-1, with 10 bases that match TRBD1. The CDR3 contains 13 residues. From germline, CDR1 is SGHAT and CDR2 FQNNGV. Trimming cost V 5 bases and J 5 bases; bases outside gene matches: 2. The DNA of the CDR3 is TGTGCCAGCAGCCCGGACAGGGGGACTGAAGCTTTCTTT. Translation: CASSPDRGTEAFF.